This T cell receptor beta chain was sequenced in a study of blood T cell repertoires in COVID-19 (dated by TCRdb to the early 2020s). Background on the whole study: Samples from collaborators originated in the United States, Italy and Spain and spanned both the acute and convalescent phases of COVID-19. The material from the prospective study consisted of cDNA or gDNA derived from T cells, B-cell-depleted T cells, or PBMCs. Deeply sampled blood TCRbeta repertoires from subjects exposed to, actively infected with, or recovered from COVID-19 were included in the dataset. The repertoires were released in a freely available public database meant as a resource for research on the immune response to SARS-CoV-2. The samples were drawn from two sources: the first 160 participants of the ongoing ImmuneRACE study, and 1,200 or so subjects contributed by 6 global collaborators. The sample metadata nearly always contained a de-identified subject ID, COVID-19 status, age in years and sex. HLA class I and class II types, where available, came from metadata supplied by the sample provider rather than from assay-based typing.

Trimming accounts for 4 bases at V and 3 bases at J, while the number of junction bases matched to no gene is 7. Counted from cysteine to phenylalanine, this CDR3 has 17 amino acids. Kept here is only the CDR3 DNA, which spans 51 bases and is read in frame from base 1. As encoded in the germline V gene (reference sequence), CDR1 is MNHEY while CDR2 is SMNVEV. On this clone: The antigen it recognizes is unknown. Base qualities are missing; no much larger clone stands one base away.

Broader findings and caveats from the paper: The amount of clinical and demographic metadata varied by source and participant and was provided uncurated.

TCRbeta CDR3 regions were amplified from genomic DNA by means of the immunoSEQ Assay, a bias-controlled multiplex PCR. The study's processing was this. Within the assay, amplification of reference gene primers was used to estimate how many nucleated cells each sample contained. Sequence reads were collapsed and filtered to measure the absolute abundance of every unique TCRbeta CDR3 rearrangement. For each sample, productive Simpson clonality was calculated as the square root of Simpson's diversity index over productive rearrangements. TCRdb re-hosts the immuneACCESS table, in-frame sequences only. Its copies lack some clones; in the studies checked, an unresolved V gene accounts for under half of them, and the cause for the rest is not known. D and trimming were read from the DNA, whereas the V and J calls and clone size are those reported in that table. The sample table holds some 170,000 clones, of which roughly 87% were seen once. Around 1.2% of the sample comes from the top ten.

Participants in the prospective study were enrolled through a virtual design, were aged roughly 18 to 90 years, and lived in about two dozen United States geographic areas. In the prospective study, cohorts were assigned on the basis of participant-reported clinical history obtained from a screening survey and a study questionnaire. In the prospective study, mobile phlebotomists collected whole blood, serum and a nasopharyngeal or oropharyngeal swab from each participant. Over a roughly 2-month period, participants in the prospective study had the option of providing additional blood draws and questionnaires. Before DNA extraction, prospective study blood samples were shipped either frozen or at room temperature.

This chain joins TRBV27 to TRBJ2-1, with TRBD2 identical over 12 junction bases. This receptor was taken from a human donor with acute COVID-19. The donor label of this sample is uncertain. Specimen: PBMCs or T cells enriched from blood (not recorded which). The CDR3 protein sequence reads: CASSSPMTSGGYNEQFF. The DNA reads as follows: TGTGCCAGCAGTTCCCCTATGACTAGCGGGGGCTACAATGAGCAGTTCTTC.